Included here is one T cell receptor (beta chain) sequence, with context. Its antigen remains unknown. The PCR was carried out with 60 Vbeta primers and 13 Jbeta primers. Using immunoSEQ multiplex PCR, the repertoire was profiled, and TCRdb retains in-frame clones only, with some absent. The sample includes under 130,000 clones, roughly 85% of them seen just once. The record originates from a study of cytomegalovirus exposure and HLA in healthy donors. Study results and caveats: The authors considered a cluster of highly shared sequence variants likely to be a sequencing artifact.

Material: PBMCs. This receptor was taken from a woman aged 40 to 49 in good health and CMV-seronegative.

The CDR3 sequence is CASSFYSNQPQHF. The CDR3 nucleotides are TGTGCCAGCAGCTTCTATAGCAATCAGCCCCAGCATTTT. The chain joins TRBV7-2 to TRBJ1-5; D remains unclear. CDR1 and CDR2 (germline): SGHTA, FQGNSA. Trimming left V 3 bases short and J 0 bases short, with 3 bases between. CDR3 size: 13 residues.